Detailed here is one T cell receptor beta chain. Antigen specificity is unknown. These data originate in a study of tumor-infiltrating lymphocytes in primary liver carcinoma. Out of unsorted whole blood came the blood RNA, and germline DNA was extracted as well. A primer in the constant region served to generate TCR beta cDNA from roughly 520 ng of total RNA. Library construction for TCR beta comprised three nested multiplex PCR rounds performed with slightly modified ARM-PCR. In TCRdb, the multiplex PCR reads were re-called with MiXCR into one record per CDR3 protein. The top ten hold about 18% of the sample, which has approximately 320,000 distinct CDR3 sequences, roughly 60% seen once. Findings and caveats of the study: Among the pair types, tumor region pairs showed more overlap than tumor-adjacent and tumor-blood pairs. Blood's top-250-clone fraction was significantly lower than that of tumors (p = 0.039).

Sequenced sample: peripheral blood. This TCR was recovered from a woman in her twenties or thirties with primary liver carcinoma and hepatitis B virus infection.

The chain's CDR3 is CASSLGWFGNGDTEAFF. Written as DNA, the CDR3 is TGTGCCAGCAGCTTAGGATGGTTTGGTAATGGGGACACTGAAGCTTTCTTT. The chain combines TRBV13 with TRBJ1-1; D unresolved. This CDR3 spans 17 amino acids. V lost 0 bases to trimming and J lost 3 bases, with 17 bases between them. The germline V gene encodes CDR1 PRHDT and CDR2 FYEKMQ (reference sequence).